This T cell receptor (beta chain) stems from a study of cytomegalovirus exposure and HLA in healthy donors. Overall study: Unique TCRs numbering some 77 million, obtained from HLA-typed donors, made up an early data release. Study observations and caveats: There were reportedly fewer N-insertions in an Asian-associated ancestry cluster than the roughly 670-donor mean, in a later analysis. By a later analysis, the bulk of CMV-associated TCR beta chains appeared HLA-restricted. A missense variant in DCLRE1C was later tied to TCR beta V- and J-gene trimming.

This clone was seen a few times. Its antigen is unidentified. The CDR3 extends over 14 amino acids. Trimming took 5 bases from V and 11 from J, leaving 21 bases between them. Germline V gene lookup returns CDR1 MNHEY and CDR2 SVGAGI. The study ran its PCR with 60 Vbeta and 13 Jbeta primers. Here immunoSEQ multiplex PCR was the method, and the copy in TCRdb shows in-frame clones only, minus some. The sample includes tens of thousands of clones, 75% to 85% of them seen just once. The sequencing sample was made of PBMCs. The chain joins TRBV6-5 to TRBJ2-5; D perhaps matches TRBD2 (6 bases). The receptor was derived from a man aged 50 to 60 in good health and CMV-seropositive. The CDR3 bases are TGTGCCAGCAGTGACGGGACCCTAAAACGGGAGCAGTACTTC. This encodes CASSDGTLKREQYF.